Detailed here is one TCR beta chain. V lost 7 bases, J lost 3 bases, and 7 bases lay in between. In germline, CDR1 is MNHEY, CDR2 SVGAGI. The CDR3 spans 13 residues. This sample is part of a study of blood T cell repertoires in COVID-19. Overall study: PBMCs, B-cell-depleted T cells, or T cells were the source of the cDNA or gDNA that made up the material.

Per the original data handling: Using reference gene primer amplification, nucleated cell counts were estimated. The method was immunoSEQ multiplex PCR; TCRdb's version includes in-frame clones alone and lacks a portion of them. The V and J calls and clone size come from that table; D and trimming were worked out from the DNA. This table holds some 130,000 clones, roughly 80% found once. What was sequenced was peripheral blood. The receptor was derived from a man in his sixties who had recovered from COVID-19. V is TRBV6-5 and J is TRBJ1-6; D is unclear. The CDR3 nucleotides read TGTGCCAGCAAAGCAGGCTATAATTCACCCCTCCACTTT. Translated, it gives CASKAGYNSPLHF.